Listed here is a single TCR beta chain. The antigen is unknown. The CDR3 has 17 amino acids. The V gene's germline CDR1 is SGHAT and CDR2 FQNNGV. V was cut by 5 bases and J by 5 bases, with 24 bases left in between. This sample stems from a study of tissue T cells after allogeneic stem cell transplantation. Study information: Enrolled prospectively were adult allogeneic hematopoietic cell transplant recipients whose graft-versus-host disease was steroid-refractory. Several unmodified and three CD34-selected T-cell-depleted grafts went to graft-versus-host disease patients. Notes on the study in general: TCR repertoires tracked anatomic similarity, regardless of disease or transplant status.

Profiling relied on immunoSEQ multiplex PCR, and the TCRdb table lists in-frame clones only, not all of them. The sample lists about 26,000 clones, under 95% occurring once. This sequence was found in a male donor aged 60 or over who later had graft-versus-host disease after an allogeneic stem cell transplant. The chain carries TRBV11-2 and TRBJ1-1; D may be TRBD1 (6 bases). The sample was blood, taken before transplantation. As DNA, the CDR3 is TGTGCCAGCAGCGCACCAAGGGGGTTACGAGGGGAGACTGAAGCTTTCTTT. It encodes CASSAPRGLRGETEAFF.